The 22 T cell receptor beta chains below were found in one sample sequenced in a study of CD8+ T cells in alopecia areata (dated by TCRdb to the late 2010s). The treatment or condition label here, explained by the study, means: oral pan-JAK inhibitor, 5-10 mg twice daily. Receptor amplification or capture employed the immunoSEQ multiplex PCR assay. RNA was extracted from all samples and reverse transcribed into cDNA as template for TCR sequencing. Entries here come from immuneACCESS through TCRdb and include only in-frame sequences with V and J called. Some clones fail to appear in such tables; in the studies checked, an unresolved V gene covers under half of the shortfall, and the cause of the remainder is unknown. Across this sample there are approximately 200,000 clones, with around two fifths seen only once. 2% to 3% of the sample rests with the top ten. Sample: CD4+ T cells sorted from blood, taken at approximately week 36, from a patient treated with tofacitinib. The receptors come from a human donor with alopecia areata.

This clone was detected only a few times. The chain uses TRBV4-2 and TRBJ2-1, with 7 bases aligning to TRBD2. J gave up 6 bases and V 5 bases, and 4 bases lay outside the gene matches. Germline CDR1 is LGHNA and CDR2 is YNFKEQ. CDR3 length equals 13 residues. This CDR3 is CASSGLEINEQFF. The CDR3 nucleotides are TGTGCCAGCAGCGGACTAGAAATCAATGAGCAGTTCTTC.

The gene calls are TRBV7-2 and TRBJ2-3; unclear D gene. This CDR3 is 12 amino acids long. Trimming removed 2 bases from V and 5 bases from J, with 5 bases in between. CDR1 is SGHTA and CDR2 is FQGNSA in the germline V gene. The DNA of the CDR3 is TGTGCCAGCAGCTTAACTGGAGATACGCAGTATTTT. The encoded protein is CASSLTGDTQYF. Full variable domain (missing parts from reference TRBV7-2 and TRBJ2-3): GAGVSQSPSNKVTEKGKDVELRCDPISGHTALYWYRQSLGQGLEFLIYFQGNSAPDKSGLPSDRFSAERTGGSVSTLTIQRTQQEDSAVYLCASSLTGDTQYFGPGTRLTVL.

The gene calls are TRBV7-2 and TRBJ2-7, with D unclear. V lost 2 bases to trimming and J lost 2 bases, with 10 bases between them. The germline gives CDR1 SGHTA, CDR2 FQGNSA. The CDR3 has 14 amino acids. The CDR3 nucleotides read TGTGCCAGCAGCTTATACGGGCCTCCCTACGAGCAGTACTTC. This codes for CASSLYGPPYEQYF.

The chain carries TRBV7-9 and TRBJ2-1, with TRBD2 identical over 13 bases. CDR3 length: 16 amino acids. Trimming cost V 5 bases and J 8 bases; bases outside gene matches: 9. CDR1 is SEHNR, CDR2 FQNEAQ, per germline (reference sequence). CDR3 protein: CASSRGLAGMKDEQFF. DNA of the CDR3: TGTGCCAGCAGCAGGGGACTAGCGGGAATGAAGGATGAGCAGTTCTTC.

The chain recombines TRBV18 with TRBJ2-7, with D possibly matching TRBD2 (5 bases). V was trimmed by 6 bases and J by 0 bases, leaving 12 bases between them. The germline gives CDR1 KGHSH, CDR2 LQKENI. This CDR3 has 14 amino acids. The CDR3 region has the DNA TGTGCCAGCTCCAACGGACTTAGCTCCTACGAGCAGTACTTC. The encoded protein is CASSNGLSSYEQYF. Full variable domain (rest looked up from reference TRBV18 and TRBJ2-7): NAGVMQNPRHLVRRRGQEARLRCSPMKGHSHVYWYRQLPEEGLKFMVYLQKENIIDESGMPKERFSAEFPKEGPSILRIQQVVRGDSAAYFCASSNGLSSYEQYFGPGTRLTVT.

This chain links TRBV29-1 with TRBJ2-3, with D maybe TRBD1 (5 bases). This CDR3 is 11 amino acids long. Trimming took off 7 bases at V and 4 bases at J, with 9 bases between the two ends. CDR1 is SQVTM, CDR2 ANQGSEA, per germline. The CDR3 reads CSAGIADTQYF. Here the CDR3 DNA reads TGCAGCGCAGGGATAGCAGATACGCAGTATTTT.

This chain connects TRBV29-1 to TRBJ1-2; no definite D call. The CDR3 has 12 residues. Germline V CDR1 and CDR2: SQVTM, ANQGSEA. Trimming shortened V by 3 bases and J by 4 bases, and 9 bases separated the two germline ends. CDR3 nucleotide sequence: TGCAGCGTTGACAAAAATCCCTATGGCTACACCTTC. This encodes CSVDKNPYGYTF.

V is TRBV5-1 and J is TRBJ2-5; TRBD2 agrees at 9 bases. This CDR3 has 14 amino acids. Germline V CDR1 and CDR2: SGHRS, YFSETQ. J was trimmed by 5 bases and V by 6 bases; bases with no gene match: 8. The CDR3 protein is CASTSGRPDETQYF. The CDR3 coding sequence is TGCGCCAGCACCAGCGGGAGGCCGGATGAGACCCAGTACTTC.

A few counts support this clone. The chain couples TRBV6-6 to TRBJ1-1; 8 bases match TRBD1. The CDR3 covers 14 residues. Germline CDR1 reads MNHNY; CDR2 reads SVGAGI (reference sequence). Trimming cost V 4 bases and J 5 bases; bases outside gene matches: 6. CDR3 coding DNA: TGTGCCAGCAGTTCCGACAGGGGAAGAACTGAAGCTTTCTTT. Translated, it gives CASSSDRGRTEAFF.

The CDR3 coding sequence is TGTGCCAGTACCCCAGGCCCCTCGGGGCAGCCCCAGCATTTT. Translating it yields CASTPGPSGQPQHF. The genes are TRBV19 and TRBJ1-5; D not certain. Trimming cost V 7 bases and J 7 bases, with 17 bases left between them. CDR3 size: 14 residues. The germline gives CDR1 LNHDA, CDR2 SQIVND (reference sequence). The variable domain in full, completed from reference TRBV19 and TRBJ1-5, reads DGGITQSPKYLFRKEGQNVTLSCEQNLNHDAMYWYRQDPGQGLRLIYYSQIVNDFQKGDIAEGYSVSREKKESFPLTVTSAQKNPTAFYLCASTPGPSGQPQHFGDGTRLSIL.

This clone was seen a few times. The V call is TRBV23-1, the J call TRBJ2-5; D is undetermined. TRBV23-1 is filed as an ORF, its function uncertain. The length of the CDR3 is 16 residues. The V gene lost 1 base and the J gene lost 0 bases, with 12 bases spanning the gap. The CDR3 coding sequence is TGCGCCAGCAGTCAATATAGGACCCAGTACCAAGAGACCCAGTACTTC. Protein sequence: CASSQYRTQYQETQYF.

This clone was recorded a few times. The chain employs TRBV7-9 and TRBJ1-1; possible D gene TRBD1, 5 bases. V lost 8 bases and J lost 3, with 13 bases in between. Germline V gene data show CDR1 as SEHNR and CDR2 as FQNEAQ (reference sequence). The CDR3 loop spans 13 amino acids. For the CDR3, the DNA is TGTGCCAGCGGTTTGGGGGGAGACACTGAAGCTTTCTTT. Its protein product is CASGLGGDTEAFF.

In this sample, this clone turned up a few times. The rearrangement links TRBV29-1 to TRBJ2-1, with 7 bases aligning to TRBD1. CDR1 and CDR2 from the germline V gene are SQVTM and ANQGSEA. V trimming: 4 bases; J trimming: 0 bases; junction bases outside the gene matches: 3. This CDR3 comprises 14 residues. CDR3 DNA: TGCAGCGTTGGGGCAGGGGGCTCCTACAATGAGCAGTTCTTC. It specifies CSVGAGGSYNEQFF.

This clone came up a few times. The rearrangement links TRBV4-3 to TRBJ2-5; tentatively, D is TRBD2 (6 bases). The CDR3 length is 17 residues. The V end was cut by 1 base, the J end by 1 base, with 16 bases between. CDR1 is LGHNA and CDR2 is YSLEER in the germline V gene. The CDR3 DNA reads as TGCGCCAGCAGCCAAGGTCCCAGCGGGCAACCCCAAGAGACCCAGTACTTC. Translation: CASSQGPSGQPQETQYF.

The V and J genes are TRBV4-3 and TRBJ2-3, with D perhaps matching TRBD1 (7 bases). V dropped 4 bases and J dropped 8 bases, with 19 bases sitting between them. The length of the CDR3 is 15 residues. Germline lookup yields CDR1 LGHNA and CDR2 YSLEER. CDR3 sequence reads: CASSPRGEARGTQYF. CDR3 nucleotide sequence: TGCGCCAGCAGCCCCAGGGGGGAGGCAAGGGGTACGCAGTATTTT.

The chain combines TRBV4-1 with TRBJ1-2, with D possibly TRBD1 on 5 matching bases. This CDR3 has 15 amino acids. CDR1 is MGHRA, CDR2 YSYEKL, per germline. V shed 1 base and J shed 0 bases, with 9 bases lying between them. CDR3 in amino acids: CASSQGGVANYGYTF. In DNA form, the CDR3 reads TGCGCCAGCAGCCAAGGGGGGGTAGCTAACTATGGCTACACCTTC.

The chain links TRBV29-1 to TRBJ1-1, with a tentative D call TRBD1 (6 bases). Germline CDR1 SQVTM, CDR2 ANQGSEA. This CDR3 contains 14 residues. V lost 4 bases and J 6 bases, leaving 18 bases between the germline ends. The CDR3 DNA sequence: TGCAGCGTTGGGGGCCAGCAGGGGATGGCTGAAGCTTTCTTT. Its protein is CSVGGQQGMAEAFF.

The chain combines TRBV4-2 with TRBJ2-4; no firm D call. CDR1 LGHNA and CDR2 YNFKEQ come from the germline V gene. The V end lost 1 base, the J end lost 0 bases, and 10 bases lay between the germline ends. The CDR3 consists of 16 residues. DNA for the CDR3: TGTGCCAGCAGCCAAGCTGACTTGCTAGCCAAAAACATTCAGTACTTC. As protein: CASSQADLLAKNIQYF.

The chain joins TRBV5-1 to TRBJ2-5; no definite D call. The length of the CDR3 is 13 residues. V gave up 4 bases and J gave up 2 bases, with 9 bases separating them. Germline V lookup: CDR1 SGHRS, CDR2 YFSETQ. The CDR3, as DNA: TGCGCCAGCAGCCCCAACAGACAAGAGACCCAGTACTTC. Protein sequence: CASSPNRQETQYF. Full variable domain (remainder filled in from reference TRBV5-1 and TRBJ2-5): KAGVTQTPRYLIKTRGQQVTLSCSPISGHRSVSWYQQTPGQGLQFLFEYFSETQRNKGNFPGRFSGRQFSNSRSEMNVSTLELGDSALYLCASSPNRQETQYFGPGTRLLVL.

The CDR3: CASTLGRNTGELFF. The DNA for the CDR3 is TGTGCCAGCACCCTGGGGAGGAACACCGGGGAGCTGTTTTTT. This rearrangement joins TRBV28 to TRBJ2-2; TRBD2 is a possible D gene (5 bases). CDR3 length equals 14 residues. Trimming took 7 bases from V and 1 from J, leaving 10 bases between them. Looked up from germline, CDR1 is MDHEN and CDR2 is SYDVKM.

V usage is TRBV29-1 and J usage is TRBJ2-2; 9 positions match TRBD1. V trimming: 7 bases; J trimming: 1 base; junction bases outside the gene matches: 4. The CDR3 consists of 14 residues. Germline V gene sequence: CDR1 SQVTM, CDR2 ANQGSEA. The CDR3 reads CSAQTGGNTGELFF. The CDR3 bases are TGCAGCGCCCAGACAGGGGGGAACACCGGGGAGCTGTTTTTT.

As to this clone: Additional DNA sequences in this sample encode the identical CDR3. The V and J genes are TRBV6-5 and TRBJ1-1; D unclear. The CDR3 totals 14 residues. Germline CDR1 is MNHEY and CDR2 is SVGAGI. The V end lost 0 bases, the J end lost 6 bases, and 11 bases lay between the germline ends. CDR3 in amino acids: CASSYSGRRPEAFF. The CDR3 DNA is TGTGCCAGCAGTTACTCGGGCAGGCGACCTGAAGCTTTCTTT.